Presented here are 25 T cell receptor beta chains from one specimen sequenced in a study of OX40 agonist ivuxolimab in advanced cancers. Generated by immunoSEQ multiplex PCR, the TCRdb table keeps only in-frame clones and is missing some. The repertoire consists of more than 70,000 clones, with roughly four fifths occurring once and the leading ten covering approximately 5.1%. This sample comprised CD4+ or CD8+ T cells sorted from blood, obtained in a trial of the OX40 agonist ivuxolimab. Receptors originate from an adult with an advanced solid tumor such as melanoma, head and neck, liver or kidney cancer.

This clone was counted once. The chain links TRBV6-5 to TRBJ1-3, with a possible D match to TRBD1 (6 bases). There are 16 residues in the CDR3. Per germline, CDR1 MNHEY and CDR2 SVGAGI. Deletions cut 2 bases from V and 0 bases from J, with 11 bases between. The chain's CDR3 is CASSYGGLSSGNTIYF. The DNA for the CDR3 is TGTGCCAGCAGTTACGGGGGCTTGAGCTCTGGAAACACCATATATTTT.

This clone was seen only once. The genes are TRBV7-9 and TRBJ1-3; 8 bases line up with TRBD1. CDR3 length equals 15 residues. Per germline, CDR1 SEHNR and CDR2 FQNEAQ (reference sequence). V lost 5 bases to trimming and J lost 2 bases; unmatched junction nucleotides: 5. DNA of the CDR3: TGTGCCAGCAGCATTCAGGGGGCGCCTGGAAACACCATATATTTT. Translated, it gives CASSIQGAPGNTIYF.

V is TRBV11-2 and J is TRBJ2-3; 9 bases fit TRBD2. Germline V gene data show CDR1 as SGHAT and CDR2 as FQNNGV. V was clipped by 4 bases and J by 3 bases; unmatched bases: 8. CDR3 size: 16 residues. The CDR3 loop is CASSSGREGRTDTQYF. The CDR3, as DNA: TGTGCCAGCAGCTCCGGGCGGGAGGGCCGTACAGATACGCAGTATTTT.

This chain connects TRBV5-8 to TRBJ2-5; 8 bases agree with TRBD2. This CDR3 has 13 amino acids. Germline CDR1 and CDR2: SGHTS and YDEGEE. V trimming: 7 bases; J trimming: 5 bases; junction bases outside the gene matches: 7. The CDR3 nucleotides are TGTGCCAGCCACATCAGCGGGAGTGAGACCCAGTACTTC. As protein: CASHISGSETQYF. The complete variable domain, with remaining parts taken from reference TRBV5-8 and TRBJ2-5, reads EAGVTQSPTHLIKTRGQQATLRCSPISGHTSVYWYQQALGLGLQFLLWYDEGEERNRGNFPPRFSGRQFPNYSSELNVNALELEDSALYLCASHISGSETQYFGPGTRLLVL.

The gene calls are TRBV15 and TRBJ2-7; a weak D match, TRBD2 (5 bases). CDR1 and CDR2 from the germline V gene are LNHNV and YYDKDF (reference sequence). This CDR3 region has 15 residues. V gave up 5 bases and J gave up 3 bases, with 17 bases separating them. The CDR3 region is CATSPEPGRGYEQYF. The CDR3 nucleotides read TGTGCCACCAGCCCCGAGCCTGGCCGGGGCTACGAGCAGTACTTC. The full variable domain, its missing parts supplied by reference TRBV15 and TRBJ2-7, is DAMVIQNPRYQVTQFGKPVTLSCSQTLNHNVMYWYQQKSSQAPKLLFHYYDKDFNNEADTPDNFQSRRPNTSFCFLDIRSPGLGDTAMYLCATSPEPGRGYEQYFGPGTRLTVT.

CDR3 sequence (DNA): TGTGCCAGCTCAGCTACGGGCGGTCAGTACGAGCAGTACTTC. It is translated as CASSATGGQYEQYF. This sequence joins TRBV18 and TRBJ2-7; D unclear. V dropped 5 bases and J dropped 4 bases, with 15 bases sitting between them. This CDR3 has 14 amino acids. The V gene's germline CDR1 is KGHSH and CDR2 LQKENI.

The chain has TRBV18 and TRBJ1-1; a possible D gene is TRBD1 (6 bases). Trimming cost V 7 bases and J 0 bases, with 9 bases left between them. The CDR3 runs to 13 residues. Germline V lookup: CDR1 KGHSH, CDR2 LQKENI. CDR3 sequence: CASLQGLNTEAFF. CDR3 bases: TGTGCCAGCTTACAGGGCTTGAACACTGAAGCTTTCTTT.

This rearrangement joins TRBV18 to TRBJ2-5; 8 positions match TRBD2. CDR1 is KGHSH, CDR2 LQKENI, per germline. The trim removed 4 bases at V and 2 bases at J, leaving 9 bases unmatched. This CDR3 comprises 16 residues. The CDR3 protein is CASSQLLSGGQETQYF. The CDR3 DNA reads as TGTGCCAGCTCACAACTTCTGAGCGGGGGTCAAGAGACCCAGTACTTC.

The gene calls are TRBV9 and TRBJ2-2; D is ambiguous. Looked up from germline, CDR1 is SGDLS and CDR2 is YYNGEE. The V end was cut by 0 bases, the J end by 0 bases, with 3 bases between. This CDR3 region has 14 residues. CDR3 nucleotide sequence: TGTGCCAGCAGCGTAGTCCCGAACACCGGGGAGCTGTTTTTT. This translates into CASSVVPNTGELFF.

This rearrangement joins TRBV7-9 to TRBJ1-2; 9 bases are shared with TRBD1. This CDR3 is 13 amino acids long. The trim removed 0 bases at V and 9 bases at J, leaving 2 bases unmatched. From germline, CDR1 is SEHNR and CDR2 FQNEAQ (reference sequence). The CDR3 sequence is CASSLAGQGSYTF. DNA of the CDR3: TGTGCCAGCAGCTTAGCGGGACAGGGTAGCTACACCTTC.

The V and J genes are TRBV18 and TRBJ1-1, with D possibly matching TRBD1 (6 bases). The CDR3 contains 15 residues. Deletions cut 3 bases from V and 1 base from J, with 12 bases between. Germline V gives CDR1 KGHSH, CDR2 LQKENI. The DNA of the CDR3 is TGTGCCAGCTCACCTTATAAGGGGGAGAACACTGAAGCTTTCTTT. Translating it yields CASSPYKGENTEAFF. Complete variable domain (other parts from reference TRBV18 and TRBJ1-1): NAGVMQNPRHLVRRRGQEARLRCSPMKGHSHVYWYRQLPEEGLKFMVYLQKENIIDESGMPKERFSAEFPKEGPSILRIQQVVRGDSAAYFCASSPYKGENTEAFFGQGTRLTVV.

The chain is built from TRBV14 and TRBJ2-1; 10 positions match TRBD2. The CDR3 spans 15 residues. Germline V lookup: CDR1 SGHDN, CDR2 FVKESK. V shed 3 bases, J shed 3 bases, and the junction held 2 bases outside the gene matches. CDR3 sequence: CASSHQREGYNEQFF. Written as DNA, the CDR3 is TGTGCCAGCAGCCATCAGCGGGAGGGCTACAATGAGCAGTTCTTC.

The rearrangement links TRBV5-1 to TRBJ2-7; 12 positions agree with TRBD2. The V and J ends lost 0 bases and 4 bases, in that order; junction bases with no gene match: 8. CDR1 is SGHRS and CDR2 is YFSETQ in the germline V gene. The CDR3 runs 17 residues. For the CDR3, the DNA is TGCGCCAGCAGCTTGGCCTCGACTAGCGGGGGATATTACGAGCAGTACTTC. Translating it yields CASSLASTSGGYYEQYF.

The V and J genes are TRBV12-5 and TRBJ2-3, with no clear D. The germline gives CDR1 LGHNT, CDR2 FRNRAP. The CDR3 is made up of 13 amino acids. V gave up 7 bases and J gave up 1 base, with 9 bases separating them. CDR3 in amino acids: CASARSGTDTQYF. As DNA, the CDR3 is TGTGCTAGTGCTCGGAGCGGCACAGATACGCAGTATTTT.

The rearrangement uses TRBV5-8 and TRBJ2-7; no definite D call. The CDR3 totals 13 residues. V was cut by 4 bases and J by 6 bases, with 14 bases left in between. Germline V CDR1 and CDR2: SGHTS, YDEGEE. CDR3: CASSRRREPEQYF. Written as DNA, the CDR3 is TGTGCCAGCAGCCGGCGAAGAGAGCCCGAGCAGTACTTC. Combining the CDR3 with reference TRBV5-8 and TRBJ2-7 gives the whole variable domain EAGVTQSPTHLIKTRGQQATLRCSPISGHTSVYWYQQALGLGLQFLLWYDEGEERNRGNFPPRFSGRQFPNYSSELNVNALELEDSALYLCASSRRREPEQYFGPGTRLTVT.

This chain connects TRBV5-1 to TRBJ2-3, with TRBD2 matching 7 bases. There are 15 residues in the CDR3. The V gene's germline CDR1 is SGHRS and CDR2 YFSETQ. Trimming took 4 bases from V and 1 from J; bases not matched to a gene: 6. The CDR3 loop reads CASSMSGTGTDTQYF. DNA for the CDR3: TGCGCCAGCAGCATGAGCGGGACCGGCACAGATACGCAGTATTTT.

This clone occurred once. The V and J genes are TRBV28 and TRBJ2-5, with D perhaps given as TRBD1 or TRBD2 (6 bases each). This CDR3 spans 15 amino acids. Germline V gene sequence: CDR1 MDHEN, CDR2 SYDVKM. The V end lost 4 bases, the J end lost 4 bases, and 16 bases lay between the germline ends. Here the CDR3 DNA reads TGTGCCAGCAGTTCCCACGGGGGCCTAATAGAGACCCAGTACTTC. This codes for CASSSHGGLIETQYF.

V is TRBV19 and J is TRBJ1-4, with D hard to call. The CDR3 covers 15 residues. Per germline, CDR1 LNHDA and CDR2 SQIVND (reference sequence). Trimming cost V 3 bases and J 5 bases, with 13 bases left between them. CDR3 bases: TGTGCCAGTAGTATCCAACGGGGTCAAAATGAAAAACTGTTTTTT. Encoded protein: CASSIQRGQNEKLFF.

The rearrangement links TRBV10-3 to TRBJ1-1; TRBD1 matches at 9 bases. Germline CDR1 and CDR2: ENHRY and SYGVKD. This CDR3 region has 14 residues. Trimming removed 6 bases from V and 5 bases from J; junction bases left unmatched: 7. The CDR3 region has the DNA TGTGCCATCAGCGCCCGGGACAGGGAGACTGAAGCTTTCTTT. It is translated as CAISARDRETEAFF.

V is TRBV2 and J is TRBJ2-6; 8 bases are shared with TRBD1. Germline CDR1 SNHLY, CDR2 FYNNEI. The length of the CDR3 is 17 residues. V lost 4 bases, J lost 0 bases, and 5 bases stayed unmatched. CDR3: CASSGGQARSGANVLTF. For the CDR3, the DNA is TGTGCCAGCAGTGGGGGACAGGCCCGCTCTGGGGCCAACGTCCTGACTTTC.

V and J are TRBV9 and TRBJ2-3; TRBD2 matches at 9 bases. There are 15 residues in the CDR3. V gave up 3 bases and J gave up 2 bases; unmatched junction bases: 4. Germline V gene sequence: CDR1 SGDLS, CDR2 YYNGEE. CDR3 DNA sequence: TGTGCCAGCAGCGAGCGGGGGGCATTCACAGATACGCAGTATTTT. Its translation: CASSERGAFTDTQYF. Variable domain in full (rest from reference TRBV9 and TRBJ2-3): DSGVTQTPKHLITATGQRVTLRCSPRSGDLSVYWYQQSLDQGLQFLIQYYNGEERAKGNILERFSAQQFPDLHSELNLSSLELGDSALYFCASSERGAFTDTQYFGPGTRLTVL.

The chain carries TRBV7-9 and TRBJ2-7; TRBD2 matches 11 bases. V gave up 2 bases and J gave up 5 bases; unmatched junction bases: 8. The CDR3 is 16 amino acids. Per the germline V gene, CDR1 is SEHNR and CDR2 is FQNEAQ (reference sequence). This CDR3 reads CASSLYLAGGIDEQYF. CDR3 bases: TGTGCCAGCAGCTTATACCTAGCGGGAGGTATCGACGAGCAGTACTTC.

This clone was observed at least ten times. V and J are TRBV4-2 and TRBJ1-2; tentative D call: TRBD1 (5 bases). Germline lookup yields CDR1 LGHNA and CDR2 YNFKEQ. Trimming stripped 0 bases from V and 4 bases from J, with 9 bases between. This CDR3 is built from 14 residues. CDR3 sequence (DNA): TGTGCCAGCAGCCAAGATACAGGCGCCTATGGCTACACCTTC. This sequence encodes CASSQDTGAYGYTF.

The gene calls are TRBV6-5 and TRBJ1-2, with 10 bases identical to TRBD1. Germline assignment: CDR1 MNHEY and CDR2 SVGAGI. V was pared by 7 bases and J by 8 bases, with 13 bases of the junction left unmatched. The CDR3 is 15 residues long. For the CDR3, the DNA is TGTGCCAGCAAGCAGCCGGGACAGGGGACCCTCGGCTACACCTTC. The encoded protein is CASKQPGQGTLGYTF.

DNA for the CDR3: TGTGCCAGCAGCTTAGGGGATGGGACAAGTGGCGGAGCTTTCTTT. Amino acids: CASSLGDGTSGGAFF. The genes are TRBV7-9 and TRBJ1-1, with D perhaps matching TRBD1 (6 bases). Germline CDR1 and CDR2: SEHNR and FQNEAQ (reference sequence). Trimming left V 1 base short and J 10 bases short, with 19 bases between. The CDR3 spans 15 residues.